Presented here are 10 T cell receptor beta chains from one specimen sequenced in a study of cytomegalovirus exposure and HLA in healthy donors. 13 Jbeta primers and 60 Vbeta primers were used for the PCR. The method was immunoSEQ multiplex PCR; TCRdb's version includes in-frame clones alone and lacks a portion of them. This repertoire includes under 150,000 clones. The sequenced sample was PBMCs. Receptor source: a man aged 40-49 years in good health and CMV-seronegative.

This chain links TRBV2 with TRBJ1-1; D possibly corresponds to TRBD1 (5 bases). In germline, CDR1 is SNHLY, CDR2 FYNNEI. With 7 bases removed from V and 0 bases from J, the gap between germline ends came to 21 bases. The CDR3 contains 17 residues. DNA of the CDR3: TGTGCCAGCACTCGTGATCTATTCGACAGTTTGAACACTGAAGCTTTCTTT. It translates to CASTRDLFDSLNTEAFF.

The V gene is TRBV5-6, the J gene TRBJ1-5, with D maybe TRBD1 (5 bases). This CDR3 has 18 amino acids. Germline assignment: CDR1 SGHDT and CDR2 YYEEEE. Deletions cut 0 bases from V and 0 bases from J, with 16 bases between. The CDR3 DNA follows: TGTGCCAGCAGCTTGGGGGAACAGGCAGAGCATAGCAATCAGCCCCAGCATTTT. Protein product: CASSLGEQAEHSNQPQHF.

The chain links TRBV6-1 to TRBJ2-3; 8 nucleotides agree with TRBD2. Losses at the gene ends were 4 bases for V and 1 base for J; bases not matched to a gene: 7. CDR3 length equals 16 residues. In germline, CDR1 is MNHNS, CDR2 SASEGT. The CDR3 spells CASSGLSGGRTDTQYF. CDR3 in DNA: TGTGCCAGCAGTGGCCTGAGCGGGGGCCGCACAGATACGCAGTATTTT.

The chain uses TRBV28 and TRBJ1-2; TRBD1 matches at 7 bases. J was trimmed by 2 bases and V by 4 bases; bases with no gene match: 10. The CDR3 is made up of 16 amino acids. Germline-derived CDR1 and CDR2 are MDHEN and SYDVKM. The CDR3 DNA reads TGTGCCAGCAGTTCCCGCCTCCAACAGGGGAACTATGGCTACACCTTC. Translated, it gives CASSSRLQQGNYGYTF.

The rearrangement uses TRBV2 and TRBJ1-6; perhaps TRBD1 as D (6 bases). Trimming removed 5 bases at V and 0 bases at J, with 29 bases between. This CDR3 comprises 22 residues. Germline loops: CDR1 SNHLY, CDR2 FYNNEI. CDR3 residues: CASSSPPTYWGQRSSYNSPLHF. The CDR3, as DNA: TGTGCCAGCAGTTCTCCCCCCACTTACTGGGGGCAGAGGAGCTCCTATAATTCACCCCTCCACTTT.

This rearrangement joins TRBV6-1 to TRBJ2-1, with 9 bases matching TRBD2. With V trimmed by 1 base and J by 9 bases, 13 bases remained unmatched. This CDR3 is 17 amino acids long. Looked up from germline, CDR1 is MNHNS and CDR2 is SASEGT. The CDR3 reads CASSEDPLAGQVGEQFF. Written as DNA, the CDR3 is TGTGCCAGCAGTGAAGACCCGCTAGCGGGACAAGTCGGTGAGCAGTTCTTC.

This CDR3 is CASSPSYEQYF. CDR3 nucleotide sequence: TGTGCCAGCAGCCCTTCCTACGAGCAGTACTTC. This chain links TRBV7-9 with TRBJ2-7, with D hard to call. This CDR3 is built from 11 residues. The V gene's germline CDR1 is SEHNR and CDR2 FQNEAQ (reference sequence). The V end was cut by 5 bases, the J end by 1 base, with 3 bases between.

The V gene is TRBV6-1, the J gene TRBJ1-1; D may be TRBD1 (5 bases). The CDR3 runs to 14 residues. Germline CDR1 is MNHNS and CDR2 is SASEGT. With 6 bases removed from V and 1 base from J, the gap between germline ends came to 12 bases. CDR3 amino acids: CASSRSTANTEAFF. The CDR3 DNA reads TGTGCCAGCAGCCGGTCGACAGCGAACACTGAAGCTTTCTTT.

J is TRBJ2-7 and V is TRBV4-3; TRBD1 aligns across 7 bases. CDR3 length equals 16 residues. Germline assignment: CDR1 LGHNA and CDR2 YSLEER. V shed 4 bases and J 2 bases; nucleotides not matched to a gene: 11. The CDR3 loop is CASSLYSTGLAYEQYF. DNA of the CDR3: TGCGCCAGCAGCCTCTATTCGACAGGGCTCGCCTACGAGCAGTACTTC.

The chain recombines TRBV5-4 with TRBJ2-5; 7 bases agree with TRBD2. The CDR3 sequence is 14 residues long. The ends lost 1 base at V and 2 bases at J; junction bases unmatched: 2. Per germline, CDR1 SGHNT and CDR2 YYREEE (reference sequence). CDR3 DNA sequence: TGTGCCAGCAGCTTGTCAGCGGGGCAAGAGACCCAGTACTTC. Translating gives CASSLSAGQETQYF.